This TCR beta chain was recorded in a study of T cell repertoires in cytomegalovirus infection. Study results and limitations: People with CMV and the relevant HLA were identified by cumulative public TCR beta family frequency.

One entry per CDR3 protein results from TCRdb running MiXCR on the reads. This table has roughly 200,000 distinct CDR3 sequences, 7.5% to 10% appearing once. A remark on this clonotype: Its antigen is still unknown.

The CDR3 has 17 residues. V lost 1 base, J lost 0 bases, and 11 bases lay in between. Germline-derived CDR1 and CDR2 are SGHDT and YYEEEE. This sequence joins TRBV5-6 and TRBJ2-6, with D unclear. Specimen: PBMCs. This clonotype was obtained from a human donor in good health (CMV status not recorded). Some clones in this sample may be carry-over from other donors' samples. CDR3 DNA sequence: TGTGCCAGCAGCTTGAATCGGCGGCGCTCTGGGGCCAACGTCCTGACTTTC. Its translation: CASSLNRRRSGANVLTF.